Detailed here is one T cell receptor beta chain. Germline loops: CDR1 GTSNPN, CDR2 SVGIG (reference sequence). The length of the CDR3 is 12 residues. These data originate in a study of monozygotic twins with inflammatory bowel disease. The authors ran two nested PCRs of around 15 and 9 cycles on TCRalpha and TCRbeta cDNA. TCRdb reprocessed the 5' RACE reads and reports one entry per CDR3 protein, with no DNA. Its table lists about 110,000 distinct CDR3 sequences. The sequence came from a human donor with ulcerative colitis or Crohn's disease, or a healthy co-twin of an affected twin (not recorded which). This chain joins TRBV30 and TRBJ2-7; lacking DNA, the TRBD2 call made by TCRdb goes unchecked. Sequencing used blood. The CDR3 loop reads CAWRRGGYEQYF.